This TCR beta chain was captured by sequencing in a study of response to subunit inactivated influenza vaccine. This clonotype was detected a few times. TCRdb ran MiXCR on the RT-PCR reads and lists one entry per CDR3 protein. Of more than 550,000 distinct CDR3 sequences listed, about an eighth were seen once; the top ten hold about a tenth. V lost 2 bases and J lost 0, with 1 base in between. CDR1 and CDR2 from the germline V gene are MNHEY and SVGEGT. The CDR3 is 12 residues long. V and J are TRBV6-2 or TRBV6-3 and TRBJ1-1, with D unclear. The receptor was derived from a man between 45 and 60 years old who received an inactivated influenza vaccine. The starting material was PBMCs from blood, obtained on the day of vaccination. CDR3 nucleotides: TGTGCCAGCAGTTACATGAACACTGAAGCTTTCTTT. This gives the protein CASSYMNTEAFF.